These 17 T cell receptor beta chains share one sample of origin, sequenced in a study of OX40 agonist ivuxolimab in advanced cancers. Libraries were prepared by immunoSEQ multiplex PCR; TCRdb keeps only in-frame clonotypes and omits some of them. The table lists roughly 56,000 clones, approximately 83% of them singletons. Specimen: CD4+ or CD8+ T cells sorted from blood, collected in a trial of the OX40 agonist ivuxolimab. These receptors were obtained from an adult with an advanced solid tumor such as melanoma, head and neck, liver or kidney cancer.

V usage is TRBV9 and J usage is TRBJ1-3; TRBD1 might be the D (5 bases). The CDR3 consists of 15 residues. The ends were cut back, 2 bases at V and 2 bases at J, with 11 bases in the middle. The germline gives CDR1 SGDLS, CDR2 YYNGEE. The CDR3 spells CASSVIGAAGNTIYF. The CDR3 DNA follows: TGTGCCAGCAGCGTCATAGGGGCAGCTGGAAACACCATATATTTT.

The chain has TRBV27 and TRBJ2-5; unclear D gene. Germline loops: CDR1 MNHEY, CDR2 SMNVEV (reference sequence). The V end was cut by 4 bases, the J end by 3 bases, with 12 bases between. The CDR3 has 14 residues. CDR3 nucleotide sequence: TGTGCCAGCAGTTCCCGCTACATGAAAGAGACCCAGTACTTC. Translating it yields CASSSRYMKETQYF.

The chain joins TRBV2 to TRBJ1-3; 7 nucleotides line up with TRBD1. The CDR3 length is 13 residues. V lost 8 bases and J lost 4; bases outside the gene matches: 5. Germline CDR1 and CDR2: SNHLY and FYNNEI. The CDR3 DNA reads as TGTGCCAGCTCGCTGGGACAGGGAAACACCATATATTTT. It translates to CASSLGQGNTIYF.

The rearrangement links TRBV18 to TRBJ2-7; 7 bases align to TRBD2. CDR1 and CDR2 (germline): KGHSH, LQKENI. The CDR3 runs to 14 residues. The V gene end was trimmed by 3 bases and the J gene end by 0 bases; junction bases not matched to a gene: 2. The CDR3 coding sequence is TGTGCCAGCTCACCTGGCGGGGGCTCCTACGAGCAGTACTTC. Protein: CASSPGGGSYEQYF.

This rearrangement joins TRBV5-1 to TRBJ2-7; 8 bases are a match to TRBD2. In germline, CDR1 is SGHRS, CDR2 YFSETQ. The V segment lost 5 bases and the J segment 2 bases; nucleotides outside the gene matches: 9. The CDR3 is made up of 15 amino acids. The CDR3 coding sequence is TGCGCCAGCAGTCTGAACAGACTAGCGCCCTACGAGCAGTACTTC. Protein: CASSLNRLAPYEQYF.

The J gene is TRBJ1-1, the V gene TRBV28, with TRBD1 matching 12 bases. This CDR3 is built from 14 residues. Trimming took 6 bases from V and 10 from J; bases not matched to a gene: 9. CDR1 is MDHEN and CDR2 is SYDVKM in the germline V gene. This CDR3 is CASSSGQGAKIAFF. The CDR3 DNA sequence: TGTGCCAGCAGCTCGGGACAGGGGGCGAAAATAGCTTTCTTT.

The chain carries TRBV7-3 and TRBJ2-2; D is unclear. The CDR3 loop spans 14 amino acids. The V and J ends lost 3 bases and 8 bases respectively, with 13 bases between them. Per germline, CDR1 SGHTA and CDR2 FQGTGA. CDR3 residues: CASSFNVFRGELFF. The CDR3 bases are TGTGCCAGCAGCTTTAACGTATTCAGAGGGGAGCTGTTTTTT.

In this sample, this clone turned up a few times. The V and J genes are TRBV7-9 and TRBJ2-1; 10 bases align to TRBD1. With 5 bases clipped from V and 5 bases from J, the junction kept 9 bases outside the gene matches. CDR1 and CDR2 from the germline V gene are SEHNR and FQNEAQ (reference sequence). The CDR3 extends over 16 amino acids. The DNA of the CDR3 is TGTGCCAGCAGCCCAAGACAGGGGGCCTATGACAATGAGCAGTTCTTC. Encoded protein: CASSPRQGAYDNEQFF.

The chain is built from TRBV15 and TRBJ2-3; D is unclear. Germline V gene lookup returns CDR1 LNHNV and CDR2 YYDKDF (reference sequence). The CDR3 loop spans 13 amino acids. The V and J ends lost 2 bases and 0 bases respectively, with 3 bases between them. This CDR3 is CATSRPSTDTQYF. CDR3 DNA: TGTGCCACCAGCAGACCAAGCACAGATACGCAGTATTTT.

The chain combines TRBV4-2 with TRBJ1-1; 9 bases fit TRBD1. Trimming at V came to 1 base and at J to 0 bases, leaving 6 bases not matched to a gene. The CDR3 has 17 amino acids. Per germline, CDR1 LGHNA and CDR2 YNFKEQ. In DNA form, the CDR3 reads TGTGCCAGCAGCCAAGTGGCAGGACAGGGGATGAACACTGAAGCTTTCTTT. Translating it yields CASSQVAGQGMNTEAFF.

V gene TRBV4-1 combines with J gene TRBJ2-6; no definite D call. The CDR3 is 15 amino acids. Germline V gene lookup returns CDR1 MGHRA and CDR2 YSYEKL. The V end was cut by 0 bases, the J end by 4 bases, with 7 bases between. CDR3 DNA: TGCGCCAGCAGCCAAGACGACTCGGGGGCCAACGTCCTGACTTTC. Protein sequence: CASSQDDSGANVLTF.

This chain links TRBV2 with TRBJ1-2; D is uncertain. Trimming shortened V by 1 base and J by 5 bases, and 5 bases separated the two germline ends. There are 12 residues in the CDR3. Germline-derived CDR1 and CDR2 are SNHLY and FYNNEI. Here the CDR3 reads CASSEVLYGYTF. The CDR3 region has the DNA TGTGCCAGCAGTGAAGTTCTATATGGCTACACCTTC.

The chain links TRBV2 to TRBJ1-3, with unresolved D. The V end was cut by 0 bases, the J end by 4 bases, with 7 bases between. Germline V gene data show CDR1 as SNHLY and CDR2 as FYNNEI. This CDR3 region has 14 residues. The CDR3 protein is CASSEAWEGNTIYF. The DNA of the CDR3 is TGTGCCAGCAGTGAAGCTTGGGAAGGAAACACCATATATTTT.

The chain carries TRBV7-9 and TRBJ2-7, with TRBD1 matching over 7 bases. The CDR3 runs to 14 residues. The junction had 10 bases not matched to a gene; V was cut back by 4 bases and J by 7 bases. CDR1 SEHNR and CDR2 FQNEAQ come from the germline V gene (reference sequence). For the CDR3, the DNA is TGTGCCAGCAGCTATGGACCGACAGGGAGTGAGCAGTACTTC. It translates to CASSYGPTGSEQYF. Filled out from reference TRBV7-9 and TRBJ2-7, the complete variable domain reads DTGVSQNPRHKITKRGQNVTFRCDPISEHNRLYWYRQTLGQGPEFLTYFQNEAQLEKSRLLSDRFSAERPKGSFSTLEIQRTEQGDSAMYLCASSYGPTGSEQYFGPGTRLTVT.

This clone was found a few times. The rearrangement uses TRBV2 and TRBJ1-1, with 7 bases that match TRBD1. V gave up 6 bases and J gave up 4 bases; unmatched junction bases: 5. This CDR3 is 13 amino acids long. Germline lookup yields CDR1 SNHLY and CDR2 FYNNEI. CDR3 bases: TGTGCCAGCAGATTACAGGGGACCACTGAAGCTTTCTTT. This encodes CASRLQGTTEAFF.

Details on this clone: The sample carries other DNA sequences with the same CDR3. The V gene is TRBV6-1, the J gene TRBJ1-6; D is unresolved. The germline CDR1 and CDR2 sequences are MNHNS and SASEGT. Trimming pared 1 base from V and 9 bases from J, leaving 16 bases between. The CDR3 extends over 16 amino acids. The CDR3 coding sequence is TGTGCCAGCAGTGAAGTTCGGACGGTTCGAGGTTCACCCCTCCACTTT. As protein: CASSEVRTVRGSPLHF.

V usage is TRBV9 and J usage is TRBJ2-1, with 8 bases fitting TRBD1. V trimming: 4 bases; J trimming: 8 bases; junction bases outside the gene matches: 8. The CDR3 is made up of 14 amino acids. Germline values: CDR1 SGDLS, CDR2 YYNGEE. CDR3 sequence: CASSPQTGDYEQFF. CDR3 in DNA: TGTGCCAGCAGCCCCCAGACAGGGGATTATGAGCAGTTCTTC.